Following are 32 T cell receptor beta chains from one sample sequenced in a study of T cells after somatic rescue of genetic block. TCRdb keeps only in-frame clones here, not all; method: immunoSEQ multiplex PCR. The sample lists some 68,000 clones; roughly 88% were seen once. Sequenced input: peripheral blood mononuclear cells (PBMCs). The source is a man younger than 45.

V gene TRBV13 combines with J gene TRBJ2-5, with D tentatively TRBD2 (7 bases). This CDR3 has 15 amino acids. Germline loops: CDR1 PRHDT, CDR2 FYEKMQ (reference sequence). Trimming removed 0 bases at V and 5 bases at J, with 13 bases between. Here the CDR3 DNA reads TGTGCCAGCAGCTTAGGCCAAGGGAGGGGGGAGACCCAGTACTTC. It translates to CASSLGQGRGETQYF.

The table lists this clone with a few counts. V is TRBV2 and J is TRBJ1-1, with a tentative D call TRBD1 (6 bases). Germline-derived CDR1 and CDR2 are SNHLY and FYNNEI. The length of the CDR3 is 12 residues. V was pared by 5 bases and J by 6 bases, with 10 bases between. The CDR3 region is CASSTGSAEAFF. Written as DNA, the CDR3 is TGTGCCAGCAGTACAGGGAGCGCTGAAGCTTTCTTT.

This rearrangement joins TRBV27 to TRBJ2-7; D not certain. Germline V lookup: CDR1 MNHEY, CDR2 SMNVEV (reference sequence). V was pared by 5 bases and J by 0 bases, with 14 bases between. CDR3 length equals 15 residues. The CDR3 region has the DNA TGTGCCAGCAGTCCCCTGTCCTTACCCTCCTACGAGCAGTACTTC. It is translated as CASSPLSLPSYEQYF.

This chain joins TRBV10-3 and TRBJ2-7; a possible D gene is TRBD2 (6 bases). Germline V gene lookup returns CDR1 ENHRY and CDR2 SYGVKD. The ends were cut back, 11 bases at V and 2 bases at J, with 19 bases in the middle. The CDR3 length is 14 residues. The CDR3 nucleotides are TGTGCCTCCAGGGCCGGGACTTCCACCTACGAGCAGTACTTC. This gives the protein CASRAGTSTYEQYF.

The rearrangement joins TRBV6-5 to TRBJ2-2; D is ambiguous. CDR3 length: 11 amino acids. Between the trimmed V and J ends, which lost 7 bases and 0 bases, there was a span of 0 bases. Germline CDR1 reads MNHEY; CDR2 reads SVGAGI. CDR3 protein: CASTNTGELFF. The DNA of the CDR3 is TGTGCCAGCACGAACACCGGGGAGCTGTTTTTT.

This sequence joins TRBV5-1 and TRBJ2-1; D possibly corresponds to TRBD2 (5 bases). The V gene's germline CDR1 is SGHRS and CDR2 YFSETQ. The V end lost 3 bases, the J end lost 7 bases, and 11 bases lay between the germline ends. The CDR3 runs 13 residues. The CDR3 DNA is TGCGCCAGCAGCTCCGGGAAAGGTAATGAGCAGTTCTTC. This gives the protein CASSSGKGNEQFF.

CDR3 bases: TGTGCCAGCAGGCCCTGGGACGGCCAAGAGACCCAGTACTTC. Amino acid sequence: CASRPWDGQETQYF. The chain links TRBV6-1 to TRBJ2-5; D is tentatively TRBD1 or TRBD2 (5 bases each). With 6 bases removed from V and 1 base from J, the gap between germline ends came to 12 bases. The CDR3 consists of 14 residues. Germline CDR1 is MNHNS and CDR2 is SASEGT.

V usage is TRBV30 and J usage is TRBJ1-2; unclear D gene. Germline CDR1 is GTSNPN and CDR2 is SVGIG (reference sequence). Trimming left V 3 bases short and J 6 bases short, with 14 bases between. The CDR3 sequence is 13 residues long. The CDR3 DNA reads as TGTGCCTGGAGAACCCCACGATTTGATGGCTACACCTTC. It is translated as CAWRTPRFDGYTF.

This clone was counted once. This chain joins TRBV19 and TRBJ2-2; TRBD2 matches at 8 bases. Germline V gives CDR1 LNHDA, CDR2 SQIVND (reference sequence). CDR3 length: 14 residues. The V gene end was trimmed by 5 bases and the J gene end by 5 bases; junction bases not matched to a gene: 4. The chain's CDR3 is CASSRGGATGELFF. The CDR3 nucleotides are TGTGCCAGTAGTCGGGGGGGCGCGACCGGGGAGCTGTTTTTT.

The sample holds one count of this clone. This chain uses TRBV27 with TRBJ1-4; D ambiguous. The CDR3 sequence is 15 residues long. V was shortened by 6 bases and J by 0 bases, with 11 bases between the two germline ends. Germline loops: CDR1 MNHEY, CDR2 SMNVEV (reference sequence). The DNA for the CDR3 is TGTGCCAGCAGCGAACGAGAGGCAACTAATGAAAAACTGTTTTTT. It yields the protein CASSEREATNEKLFF.

The chain combines TRBV20-1 with TRBJ2-1; D is uncertain. This CDR3 region has 11 residues. CDR1 DFQATT and CDR2 SNEGSKA come from the germline V gene (reference sequence). Trimming removed 1 base at V and 7 bases at J, with 5 bases between. The CDR3 DNA is TGCAGTGCTAGAGTTGGTAATGAGCAGTTCTTC. It translates to CSARVGNEQFF.

This chain links TRBV5-1 with TRBJ2-1, with TRBD2 identical over 12 bases. V lost 1 base and J lost 5; bases outside the gene matches: 7. This CDR3 is built from 17 residues. Germline V lookup: CDR1 SGHRS, CDR2 YFSETQ. The CDR3 reads CASSLYRLAGGNNEQFF. Here the CDR3 DNA reads TGCGCCAGCAGCTTGTATCGGCTAGCGGGAGGGAACAATGAGCAGTTCTTC. Supplemented by reference TRBV5-1 and TRBJ2-1, the full variable domain reads KAGVTQTPRYLIKTRGQQVTLSCSPISGHRSVSWYQQTPGQGLQFLFEYFSETQRNKGNFPGRFSGRQFSNSRSEMNVSTLELGDSALYLCASSLYRLAGGNNEQFFGPGTRLTVL.

This rearrangement joins TRBV12-5 to TRBJ2-1, with D possibly matching TRBD2 (7 bases). This CDR3 region has 17 residues. Germline V gives CDR1 LGHNT, CDR2 FRNRAP. Between the trimmed V and J ends, which lost 6 bases and 0 bases, there was a span of 18 bases. The CDR3 coding sequence is TGTGCTAGTGGGCCCGAAGGGAGGGGGAGCTCCTACAATGAGCAGTTCTTC. Its translation is CASGPEGRGSSYNEQFF. Full variable domain (rest looked up from reference TRBV12-5 and TRBJ2-1): DARVTQTPRHKVTEMGQEVTMRCQPILGHNTVFWYRQTMMQGLELLAYFRNRAPLDDSGMPKDRFSAEMPDATLATLKIQPSEPRDSAVYFCASGPEGRGSSYNEQFFGPGTRLTVL.

The chain recombines TRBV7-2 with TRBJ2-1; maybe TRBD2 (5 bases). Germline assignment: CDR1 SGHTA and CDR2 FQGNSA. The V gene lost 5 bases and the J gene lost 10 bases, with 15 bases spanning the gap. The CDR3 is 13 residues long. In DNA, the CDR3 is TGTGCCAGCAGCGAAGCCCGGGAAAGAGAGCAGTTCTTC. It specifies CASSEAREREQFF.

The V gene is TRBV6-1, the J gene TRBJ2-7; D not resolved. Germline values: CDR1 MNHNS, CDR2 SASEGT. This CDR3 comprises 14 residues. Trimming left V 4 bases short and J 0 bases short, with 10 bases between. This CDR3 is CASSVAGRSYEQYF. Here the CDR3 DNA reads TGTGCCAGCAGTGTAGCCGGACGCTCCTACGAGCAGTACTTC.

The V and J genes are TRBV5-5 and TRBJ2-2; 9 nucleotides match TRBD1. With V trimmed by 4 bases and J by 5 bases, 6 bases remained unmatched. CDR3 length equals 15 residues. Germline V gene lookup returns CDR1 SGHKS and CDR2 YYEKEE (reference sequence). This chain's CDR3 is CASSRPGQGTGELFF. CDR3 DNA sequence: TGTGCCAGCAGCCGCCCTGGACAGGGGACCGGGGAGCTGTTTTTT.

The CDR3 nucleotides read TGTGCCAGCAGTGGGACAGGGGGCACTCACTATGGCTACACCTTC. Its protein is CASSGTGGTHYGYTF. The rearrangement links TRBV28 to TRBJ1-2, with TRBD1 matching over 12 bases. Germline values: CDR1 MDHEN, CDR2 SYDVKM. Unmatched junction bases numbered 4, after V lost 5 bases and J lost 3 bases. The CDR3 totals 15 residues.

The V and J genes are TRBV4-1 and TRBJ2-1; D not certain. There are 17 residues in the CDR3. Germline lookup yields CDR1 MGHRA and CDR2 YSYEKL. Between the trimmed V and J ends, which lost 0 bases and 0 bases, there was a span of 12 bases. This CDR3 is CASSQERQIYSYNEQFF. The DNA for the CDR3 is TGCGCCAGCAGCCAAGAAAGGCAGATATACTCCTACAATGAGCAGTTCTTC.

The V call is TRBV7-9, the J call TRBJ2-1, with 7 nucleotides matching TRBD2. Germline V gives CDR1 SEHNR, CDR2 FQNEAQ (reference sequence). The V and J ends lost 6 bases and 10 bases, in that order; junction bases with no gene match: 18. The CDR3 is 16 residues long. CDR3 protein: CASRFTSGREKLEQFF. CDR3 in DNA: TGTGCCAGCAGATTTACGTCTGGGAGGGAAAAATTGGAGCAGTTCTTC.

J is TRBJ1-3 and V is TRBV7-8, with D perhaps matching TRBD1 (6 bases). Germline assignment: CDR1 SGHVS and CDR2 FQNEAQ. This CDR3 comprises 15 residues. V shed 5 bases and J shed 0 bases, with 11 bases lying between them. Here the CDR3 DNA reads TGTGCCAGCAGCCCCCTGGACAGCTCTGGAAACACCATATATTTT. This translates into CASSPLDSSGNTIYF.

The chain links TRBV28 to TRBJ2-4, with TRBD2 matching 14 bases. V was pared by 6 bases and J by 2 bases, with 6 bases of the junction left unmatched. Germline loops: CDR1 MDHEN, CDR2 SYDVKM. The CDR3 sequence is 17 residues long. CDR3 DNA sequence: TGTGCCAGCAGCCGGACTAGCGGGAGGTCAACCAAAAACATTCAGTACTTC. This codes for CASSRTSGRSTKNIQYF.

The genes are TRBV27 and TRBJ2-7; D remains ambiguous. The CDR3 loop spans 14 amino acids. Germline values: CDR1 MNHEY, CDR2 SMNVEV (reference sequence). V lost 0 bases, J lost 5 bases, and 11 bases lay in between. CDR3 sequence reads: CASSLSVWRDEQYF. In nucleotides, the CDR3 is TGTGCCAGCAGTTTATCGGTATGGCGAGACGAGCAGTACTTC.

The chain carries TRBV5-1 and TRBJ2-7; D uncertain. This CDR3 has 11 residues. The V end was cut by 4 bases, the J end by 3 bases, with 5 bases between. Germline-derived CDR1 and CDR2 are SGHRS and YFSETQ. CDR3 nucleotides: TGCGCCAGCAGCCGTCACTACGAGCAGTACTTC. Its translation: CASSRHYEQYF.

The genes are TRBV7-3 and TRBJ2-1; D is uncertain. CDR3 length equals 13 residues. The germline V and J ends were trimmed by 0 bases and 7 bases, with 7 bases remaining between them. The V gene's germline CDR1 is SGHTA and CDR2 FQGTGA. CDR3 region: CASSLTSRNEQFF. The DNA for the CDR3 is TGTGCCAGCAGCTTAACGTCAAGGAATGAGCAGTTCTTC.

The rearrangement joins TRBV9 to TRBJ1-1, with D unclear. Trimming stripped 0 bases from V and 0 bases from J, with 3 bases between. Germline V lookup: CDR1 SGDLS, CDR2 YYNGEE. The CDR3 totals 13 residues. The CDR3 reads CASSVALNTEAFF. The CDR3 DNA reads TGTGCCAGCAGCGTAGCCTTGAACACTGAAGCTTTCTTT. The full variable domain, in which reference TRBV9 and TRBJ1-1 provide the parts outside the CDR3, is DSGVTQTPKHLITATGQRVTLRCSPRSGDLSVYWYQQSLDQGLQFLIQYYNGEERAKGNILERFSAQQFPDLHSELNLSSLELGDSALYFCASSVALNTEAFFGQGTRLTVV.

The chain combines TRBV9 with TRBJ2-1; D is unresolved. Germline-derived CDR1 and CDR2 are SGDLS and YYNGEE. With 3 bases removed from V and 8 bases from J, the gap between germline ends came to 15 bases. This CDR3 is built from 14 residues. The CDR3 region has the DNA TGTGCCAGCAGCGGGAGCTACAGTGCTTATGAGCAGTTCTTC. It encodes CASSGSYSAYEQFF.

The rearrangement links TRBV6-6 to TRBJ1-3; D is unresolved. CDR3 length: 15 amino acids. Germline-derived CDR1 and CDR2 are MNHNY and SVGAGI (reference sequence). Trimming left V 0 bases short and J 0 bases short, with 6 bases between. CDR3 sequence: CASSYSGVSGNTIYF. CDR3 in DNA: TGTGCCAGCAGTTACTCCGGGGTCTCTGGAAACACCATATATTTT.

This clone was seen more than once but under ten times. The rearrangement joins TRBV7-8 to TRBJ1-1; D unresolved. The V and J ends lost 5 bases and 0 bases respectively, with 10 bases between them. CDR1 is SGHVS and CDR2 is FQNEAQ in the germline V gene. This CDR3 has 14 amino acids. This CDR3 reads CASSARRMNTEAFF. In DNA form, the CDR3 reads TGTGCCAGCAGCGCCCGGCGGATGAACACTGAAGCTTTCTTT.

This chain connects TRBV5-1 to TRBJ2-1; TRBD1 agrees at 7 bases. Germline lookup yields CDR1 SGHRS and CDR2 YFSETQ. V lost 4 bases to trimming and J lost 9 bases; unmatched junction nucleotides: 16. This CDR3 has 16 amino acids. The CDR3 nucleotides are TGCGCCAGCAGCGAAAAGGGGGCGGTGGACCTAGGTGAGCAGTTCTTC. This translates into CASSEKGAVDLGEQFF.

The chain recombines TRBV6-1 with TRBJ2-3; D is undetermined. There are 13 residues in the CDR3. The germline CDR1 and CDR2 sequences are MNHNS and SASEGT. CDR3 sequence: CAGRTSLTDTQYF. The CDR3 region has the DNA TGTGCTGGTCGGACCAGTCTCACAGATACGCAGTATTTT.

The rearrangement links TRBV7-6 to TRBJ2-7; 8 nucleotides match TRBD2. V shed 1 base and J 5 bases; nucleotides not matched to a gene: 7. There are 15 residues in the CDR3. CDR1 is SGHVS and CDR2 is FNYEAQ in the germline V gene. The CDR3 DNA reads as TGTGCCAGCAGCTTAGGAGTAGCGGGATGGAACGAGCAGTACTTC. It codes for CASSLGVAGWNEQYF. Full variable domain (remainder filled in from reference TRBV7-6 and TRBJ2-7): GAGVSQSPRYKVTKRGQDVALRCDPISGHVSLYWYRQALGQGPEFLTYFNYEAQQDKSGLPNDRFSAERPEGSISTLTIQRTEQRDSAMYRCASSLGVAGWNEQYFGPGTRLTVT.

The chain is built from TRBV15 and TRBJ2-1, with TRBD2 matching 8 bases. The CDR3 spans 16 residues. Losses at the gene ends were 5 bases for V and 7 bases for J; bases not matched to a gene: 13. The germline CDR1 and CDR2 sequences are LNHNV and YYDKDF (reference sequence). The chain's CDR3 is CATSGSGSFVRNEQFF. CDR3 nucleotides: TGTGCCACCAGCGGGAGCGGGAGCTTCGTTAGAAATGAGCAGTTCTTC.